This T cell receptor (beta chain) was observed in a study of T cells in Graves' hyperthyroidism and ophthalmopathy. In the study overall: Peripheral blood was taken when the disease was first diagnosed, before any treatment began.

There were TCR beta CDR3 regions amplified from RNA transcripts. The TCR CDR3 first-round RT-PCR relied on the HTBI primer set. TCRdb ran MiXCR on the multiplex PCR reads and lists one entry per CDR3 protein. The data show approximately 870,000 distinct CDR3 sequences, with about 38% seen just once and approximately 8.7% held by the top ten. Hyperthyroidism, newly diagnosed and lasting under 2 months, affected patients aged 18 to 65. V shed 6 bases and J 5 bases; nucleotides not matched to a gene: 7. Per germline, CDR1 SGHRS and CDR2 YFSETQ. This CDR3 comprises 13 residues. This clonotype was counted a few times.

V and J are TRBV5-1 and TRBJ2-5; 7 bases align to TRBD1. The sample comprised blood. This receptor was identified in a man aged 18 to 30 with Graves' hyperthyroidism. CDR3 nucleotide sequence: TGCGCCAGCACAACAGGGGCGACGGAGACCCAGTACTTC. Its translation: CASTTGATETQYF.